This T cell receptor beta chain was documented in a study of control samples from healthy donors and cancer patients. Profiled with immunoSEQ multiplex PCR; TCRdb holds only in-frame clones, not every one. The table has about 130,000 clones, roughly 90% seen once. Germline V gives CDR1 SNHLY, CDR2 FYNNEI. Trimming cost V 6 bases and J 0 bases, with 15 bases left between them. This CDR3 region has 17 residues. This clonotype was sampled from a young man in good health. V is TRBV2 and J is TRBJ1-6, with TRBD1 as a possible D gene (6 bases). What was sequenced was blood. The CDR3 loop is CASSPLGGSSYNSPLHF. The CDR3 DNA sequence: TGTGCCAGCAGCCCCTTAGGGGGGAGCTCCTATAATTCACCCCTCCACTTT.